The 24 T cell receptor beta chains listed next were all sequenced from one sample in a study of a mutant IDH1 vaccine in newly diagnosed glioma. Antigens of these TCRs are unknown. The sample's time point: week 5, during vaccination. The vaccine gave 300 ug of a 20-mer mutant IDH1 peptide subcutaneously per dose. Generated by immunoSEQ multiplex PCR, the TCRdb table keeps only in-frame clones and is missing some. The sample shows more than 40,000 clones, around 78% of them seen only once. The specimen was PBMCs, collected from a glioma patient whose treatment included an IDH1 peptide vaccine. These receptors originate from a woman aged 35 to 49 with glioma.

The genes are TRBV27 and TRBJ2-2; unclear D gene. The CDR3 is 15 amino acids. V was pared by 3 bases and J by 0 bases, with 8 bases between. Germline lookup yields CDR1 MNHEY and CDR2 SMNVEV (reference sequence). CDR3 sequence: CASSLGAANTGELFF. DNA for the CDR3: TGTGCCAGCAGTTTGGGCGCCGCGAACACCGGGGAGCTGTTTTTT.

CDR3 bases: TGTGCCATCAGTGAGTTAGCGGATTACAATGAGCAGTTCTTC. Encoded protein: CAISELADYNEQFF. This chain connects TRBV10-3 to TRBJ2-1, with D possibly TRBD2 on 6 matching bases. The CDR3 has 14 amino acids. Germline CDR1 and CDR2: ENHRY and SYGVKD. Between the trimmed V and J ends, which lost 1 base and 4 bases, there was a span of 8 bases.

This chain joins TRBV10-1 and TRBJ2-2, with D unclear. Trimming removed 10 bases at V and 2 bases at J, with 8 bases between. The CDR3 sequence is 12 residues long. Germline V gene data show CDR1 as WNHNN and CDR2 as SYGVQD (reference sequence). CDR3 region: CATQANTGELFF. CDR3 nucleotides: TGCGCCACGCAGGCTAACACCGGGGAGCTGTTTTTT.

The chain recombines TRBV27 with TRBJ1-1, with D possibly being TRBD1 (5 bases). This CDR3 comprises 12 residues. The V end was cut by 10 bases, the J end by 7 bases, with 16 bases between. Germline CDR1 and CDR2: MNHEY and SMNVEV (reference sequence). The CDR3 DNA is TGTGCCACCCTCGCCCCCGGACATGAAGCTTTCTTT. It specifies CATLAPGHEAFF.

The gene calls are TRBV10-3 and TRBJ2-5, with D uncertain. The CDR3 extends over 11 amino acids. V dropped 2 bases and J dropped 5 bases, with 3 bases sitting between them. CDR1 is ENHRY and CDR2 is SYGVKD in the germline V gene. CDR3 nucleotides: TGTGCCATCAGTGAGGGCGAGACCCAGTACTTC. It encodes CAISEGETQYF.

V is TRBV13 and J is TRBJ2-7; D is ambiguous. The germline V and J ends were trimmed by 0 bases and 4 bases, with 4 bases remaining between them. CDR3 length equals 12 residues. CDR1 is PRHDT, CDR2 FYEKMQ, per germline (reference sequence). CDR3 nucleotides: TGTGCCAGCAGCTTAGGGAGTTACGAGCAGTACTTC. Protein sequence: CASSLGSYEQYF. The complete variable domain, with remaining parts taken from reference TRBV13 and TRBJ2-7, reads AAGVIQSPRHLIKEKRETATLKCYPIPRHDTVYWYQQGPGQDPQFLISFYEKMQSDKGSIPDRFSAQQFSDYHSELNMSSLELGDSALYFCASSLGSYEQYFGPGTRLTVT.

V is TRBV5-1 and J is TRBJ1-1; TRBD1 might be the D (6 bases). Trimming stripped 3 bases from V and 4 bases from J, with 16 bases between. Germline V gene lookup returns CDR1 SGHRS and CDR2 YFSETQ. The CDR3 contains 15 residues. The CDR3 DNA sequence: TGCGCCAGCAGCTCCCTAGGAGGGGGGGTCACTGAAGCTTTCTTT. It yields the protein CASSSLGGGVTEAFF.

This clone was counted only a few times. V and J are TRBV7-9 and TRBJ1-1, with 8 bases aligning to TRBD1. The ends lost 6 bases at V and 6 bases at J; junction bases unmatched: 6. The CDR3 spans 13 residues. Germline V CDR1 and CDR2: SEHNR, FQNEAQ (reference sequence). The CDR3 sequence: CASSYRGLPEAFF. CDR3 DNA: TGTGCCAGCAGTTACAGGGGGTTGCCTGAAGCTTTCTTT.

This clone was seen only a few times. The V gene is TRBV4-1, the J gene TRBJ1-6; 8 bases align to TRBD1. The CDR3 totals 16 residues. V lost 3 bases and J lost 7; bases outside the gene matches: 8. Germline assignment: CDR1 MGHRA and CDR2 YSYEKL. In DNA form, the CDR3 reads TGCGCCAGCAGCCAGAGGACAGGGCCACTAAATTCACCCCTCCACTTT. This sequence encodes CASSQRTGPLNSPLHF.

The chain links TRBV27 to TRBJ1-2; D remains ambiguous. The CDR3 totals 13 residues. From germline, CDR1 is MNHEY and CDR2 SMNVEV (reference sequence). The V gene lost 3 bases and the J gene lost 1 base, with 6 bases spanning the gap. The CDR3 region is CASSLGYNYGYTF. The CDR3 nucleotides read TGTGCCAGCAGTTTGGGATATAACTATGGCTACACCTTC.

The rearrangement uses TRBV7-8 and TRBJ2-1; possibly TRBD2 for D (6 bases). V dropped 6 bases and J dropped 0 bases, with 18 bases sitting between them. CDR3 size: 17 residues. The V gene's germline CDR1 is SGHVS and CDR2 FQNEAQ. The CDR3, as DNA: TGTGCCAGCAGTTCAGTTGGAGGGACGAGCTCCTACAATGAGCAGTTCTTC. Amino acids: CASSSVGGTSSYNEQFF.

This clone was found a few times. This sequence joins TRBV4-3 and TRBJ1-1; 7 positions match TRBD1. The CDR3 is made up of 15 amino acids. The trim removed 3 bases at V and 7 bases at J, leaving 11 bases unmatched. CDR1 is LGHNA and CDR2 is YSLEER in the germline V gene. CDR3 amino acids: CASSQYPGGAGEAFF. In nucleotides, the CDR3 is TGCGCCAGCAGCCAGTATCCAGGGGGAGCCGGTGAAGCTTTCTTT.

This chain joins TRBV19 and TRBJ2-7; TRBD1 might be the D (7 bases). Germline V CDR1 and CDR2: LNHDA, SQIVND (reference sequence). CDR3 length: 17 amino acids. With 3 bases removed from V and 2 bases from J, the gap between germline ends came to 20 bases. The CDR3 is CASSIAEGGQLPYEQYF. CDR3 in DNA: TGTGCCAGTAGTATCGCCGAGGGGGGACAGCTGCCCTACGAGCAGTACTTC.

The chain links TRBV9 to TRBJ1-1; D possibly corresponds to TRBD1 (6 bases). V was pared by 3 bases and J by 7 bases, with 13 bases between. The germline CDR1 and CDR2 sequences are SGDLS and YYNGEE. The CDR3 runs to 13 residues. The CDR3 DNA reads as TGTGCCAGCAGCGCTCAGGGGAATTATGAAGCTTTCTTT. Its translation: CASSAQGNYEAFF.

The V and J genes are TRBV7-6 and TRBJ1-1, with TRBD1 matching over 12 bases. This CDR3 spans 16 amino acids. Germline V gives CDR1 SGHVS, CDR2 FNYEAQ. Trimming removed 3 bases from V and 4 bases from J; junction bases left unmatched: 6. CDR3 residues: CASSLGGQGAVTEAFF. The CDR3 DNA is TGTGCCAGCAGCTTGGGGGGACAGGGGGCTGTCACTGAAGCTTTCTTT.

The CDR3 DNA reads as TGTGCCAGCAGCCTCGGGACTAGCGGGGACTACGAGCAGTACTTC. It yields the protein CASSLGTSGDYEQYF. V usage is TRBV7-9 and J usage is TRBJ2-7; 13 nucleotides agree with TRBD2. The CDR3 is 15 amino acids. The germline CDR1 and CDR2 sequences are SEHNR and FQNEAQ (reference sequence). The V gene end was trimmed by 5 bases and the J gene end by 3 bases; junction bases not matched to a gene: 4.

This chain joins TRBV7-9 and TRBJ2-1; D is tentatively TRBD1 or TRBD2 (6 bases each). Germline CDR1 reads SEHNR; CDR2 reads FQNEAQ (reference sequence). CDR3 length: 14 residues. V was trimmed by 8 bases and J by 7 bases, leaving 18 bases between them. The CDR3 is CASGGRGELNEQFF. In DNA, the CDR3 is TGTGCCAGCGGGGGGCGGGGAGAGCTGAATGAGCAGTTCTTC.

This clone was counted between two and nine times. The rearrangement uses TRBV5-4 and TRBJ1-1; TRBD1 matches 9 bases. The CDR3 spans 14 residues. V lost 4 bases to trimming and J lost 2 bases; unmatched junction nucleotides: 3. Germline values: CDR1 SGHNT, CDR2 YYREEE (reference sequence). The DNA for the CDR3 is TGTGCCAGCAGCCCGGGACAGGGCAACACTGAAGCTTTCTTT. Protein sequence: CASSPGQGNTEAFF.

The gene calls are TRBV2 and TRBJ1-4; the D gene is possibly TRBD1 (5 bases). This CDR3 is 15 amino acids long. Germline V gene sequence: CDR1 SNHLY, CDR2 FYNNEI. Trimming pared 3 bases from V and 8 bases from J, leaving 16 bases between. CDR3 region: CASSDREYSDEKLFF. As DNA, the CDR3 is TGTGCCAGCAGTGACAGGGAGTATAGCGACGAAAAACTGTTTTTT.

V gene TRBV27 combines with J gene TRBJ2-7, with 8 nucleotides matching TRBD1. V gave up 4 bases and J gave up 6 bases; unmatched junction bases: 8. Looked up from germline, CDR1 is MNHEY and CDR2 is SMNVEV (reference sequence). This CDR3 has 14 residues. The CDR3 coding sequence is TGTGCCAGCAGTTCACGACAGGGGACCCTCGAGCAGTACTTC. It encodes CASSSRQGTLEQYF.

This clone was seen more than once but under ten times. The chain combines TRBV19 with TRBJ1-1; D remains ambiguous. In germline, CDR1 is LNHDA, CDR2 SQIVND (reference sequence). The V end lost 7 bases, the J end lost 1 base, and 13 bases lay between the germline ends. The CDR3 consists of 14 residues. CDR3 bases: TGTGCCAGTACATTGGACCATACGAACACTGAAGCTTTCTTT. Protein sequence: CASTLDHTNTEAFF. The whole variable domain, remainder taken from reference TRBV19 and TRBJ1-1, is DGGITQSPKYLFRKEGQNVTLSCEQNLNHDAMYWYRQDPGQGLRLIYYSQIVNDFQKGDIAEGYSVSREKKESFPLTVTSAQKNPTAFYLCASTLDHTNTEAFFGQGTRLTVV.

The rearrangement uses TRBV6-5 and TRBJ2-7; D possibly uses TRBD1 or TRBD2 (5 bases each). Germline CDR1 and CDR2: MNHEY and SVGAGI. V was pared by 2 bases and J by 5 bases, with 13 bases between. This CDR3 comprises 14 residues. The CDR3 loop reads CASSYRDRLDEQYF. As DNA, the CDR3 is TGTGCCAGCAGTTACCGGGACCGTCTCGACGAGCAGTACTTC.

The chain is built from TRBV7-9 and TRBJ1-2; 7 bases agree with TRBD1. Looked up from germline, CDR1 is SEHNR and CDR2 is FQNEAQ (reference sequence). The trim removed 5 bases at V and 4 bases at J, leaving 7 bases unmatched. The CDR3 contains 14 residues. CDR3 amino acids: CASSEPGQIYGYTF. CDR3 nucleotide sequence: TGTGCCAGCAGCGAACCGGGACAGATCTATGGCTACACCTTC.

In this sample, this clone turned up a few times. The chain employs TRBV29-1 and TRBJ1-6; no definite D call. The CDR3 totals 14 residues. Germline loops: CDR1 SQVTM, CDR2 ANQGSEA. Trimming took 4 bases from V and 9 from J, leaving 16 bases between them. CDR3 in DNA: TGCAGCGTTGCATTTACACCGGGAGGTTCACCCCTCCACTTT. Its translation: CSVAFTPGGSPLHF.